A single sample is the source of the 6 T cell receptor beta chains below, sequenced in a study of response to subunit inactivated influenza vaccine. TCRdb analysed the RT-PCR reads with MiXCR anew, one entry per CDR3 protein. This repertoire shows more than 400,000 distinct CDR3 sequences, under 8.5% found once; its top ten account for about an eighth. This material consisted of PBMCs from blood, taken around 25 months after vaccination. The source of these receptors is a man between 50 and 75 years old who received an inactivated influenza vaccine.

This clonotype has at least ten counts. The chain carries TRBV5-6 and TRBJ2-1, with TRBD2 matching 8 bases. V was clipped by 1 base and J by 9 bases; unmatched bases: 9. Germline assignment: CDR1 SGHDT and CDR2 YYEEEE. This CDR3 is 15 amino acids long. CDR3 sequence reads: CASSLMTSGSGEQFF. The CDR3 DNA reads TGTGCCAGCAGCTTGATGACGAGCGGGAGCGGTGAGCAGTTCTTC.

The rearrangement links TRBV20-1 to TRBJ2-2; D uncertain. Germline assignment: CDR1 DFQATT and CDR2 SNEGSKA (reference sequence). The germline V and J ends were trimmed by 4 bases and 4 bases, with 7 bases remaining between them. CDR3 size: 12 residues. Written as DNA, the CDR3 is TGCAGTGCTACAGCGCCCACCGGGGAGCTGTTTTTT. Translated, it gives CSATAPTGELFF.

This clonotype was observed many times. The chain recombines TRBV25-1 with TRBJ1-4; 7 bases line up with TRBD1. The V segment lost 8 bases and the J segment 7 bases; nucleotides outside the gene matches: 4. Germline assignment: CDR1 MGHDK and CDR2 SYGVNS. The CDR3 is made up of 12 amino acids. The CDR3 DNA sequence: TGTGCCAGCGACAGGGAGGGTGAAAAACTGTTTTTT. Amino acids: CASDREGEKLFF.

This clonotype has more than one count but fewer than ten. The rearrangement links TRBV14 to TRBJ1-2; TRBD1 agrees at 12 bases. J lost 5 bases, V lost 6 bases, and 10 bases had no gene match. The CDR3 is made up of 16 amino acids. Germline CDR1 reads SGHDN; CDR2 reads FVKESK. CDR3 DNA sequence: TGTGCCAGCAGAATGACCGGGACAGGGGGCTCGTATGGCTACACCTTC. It translates to CASRMTGTGGSYGYTF.

This clonotype was seen a handful of times. This sequence joins TRBV9 and TRBJ2-2; 12 positions match TRBD2. This CDR3 has 17 residues. Looked up from germline, CDR1 is SGDLS and CDR2 is YYNGEE. Trimming cost V 0 bases and J 3 bases; bases outside gene matches: 3. The CDR3 is CASSVGTSGADTGELFF. CDR3 in DNA: TGTGCCAGCAGCGTAGGGACTAGCGGGGCTGACACCGGGGAGCTGTTTTTT.

The chain combines TRBV28 with TRBJ2-4; D may correspond to TRBD1 or TRBD2 (5 bases each). Per the germline V gene, CDR1 is MDHEN and CDR2 is SYDVKM. This CDR3 has 15 amino acids. The V end was cut by 4 bases, the J end by 1 base, with 11 bases between. The CDR3 region is CASSSVWDAKNIQYF. For the CDR3, the DNA is TGTGCCAGCAGTTCCGTATGGGACGCCAAAAACATTCAGTACTTC.